This T cell receptor (beta chain) came from a study of blood T cell repertoires in COVID-19. Across the study: Whether acute or convalescent, the COVID-19 samples came from the United States, Italy and Spain.

Which cohort a participant joined came from the clinical history participants gave. For this clone: The junction differs from germline at one of its ends, possibly a read error.

Data came from immunoSEQ multiplex PCR; TCRdb stores just in-frame clones and leaves some out. The sample yields approximately 480,000 clones, about nine tenths seen once. Sequencing used PBMCs or T cells enriched from blood (not recorded which). The clonotype was recovered from a woman younger than 30 who had recovered from COVID-19.

Here the CDR3 reads CASSLGGVEAQYF. The CDR3 DNA is TGTGCCAGCAGTTTAGGCGGCGTAGAGGCCCAGTACTTC. The V call is TRBV12-3 or TRBV12-4, the J call TRBJ2-5; no firm D call. The CDR3 extends over 13 amino acids.